The 20 T cell receptor beta chains below all came from one sample that was sequenced in a study of blood T cells in healthy people across ages. Primers used in a second PCR of about 6 to 11 cycles were a sample-barcoded 5' primer and a J-beta primer mix. MiXCR was run by TCRdb on the 5' RACE reads, yielding one entry per CDR3 protein. The sample records around 1.5 million distinct CDR3 sequences, roughly 59% being singletons. Sequencing was performed on blood. The receptors here all came from a man between 18 and 29 years old in good health.

This sequence joins TRBV20-1 and TRBJ2-1; D not resolved. CDR3 length: 13 residues. Trimming stripped 3 bases from V and 6 bases from J, with 12 bases between. The V gene's germline CDR1 is DFQATT and CDR2 SNEGSKA (reference sequence). CDR3 in DNA: TGCAGTGCTAGGAACCCCTTGTCCAATGAGCAGTTCTTC. The encoded protein is CSARNPLSNEQFF.

This clonotype has a handful of counts. The chain couples TRBV25-1 to TRBJ2-7; the D gene is possibly TRBD2 (6 bases). The V end lost 2 bases, the J end lost 1 base, and 12 bases lay between the germline ends. The germline gives CDR1 MGHDK, CDR2 SYGVNS. The CDR3 is made up of 15 amino acids. CDR3 amino acids: CASSETGDSSYEQYF. The CDR3 bases are TGTGCCAGCAGTGAAACTGGGGACTCTTCCTACGAGCAGTACTTC.

The genes are TRBV6-1 and TRBJ2-4; a possible D gene is TRBD2 (6 bases). The J call may be mistaken, given a closer DNA end match to TRBJ2-7. CDR1 MNHNS and CDR2 SASEGT come from the germline V gene. The CDR3 has 15 amino acids. The CDR3 protein is CASNPIAVSTYEQYF. The CDR3 DNA is TGTGCCAGCAACCCAATAGCGGTCTCAACCTACGAGCAGTACTTC.

DNA for the CDR3: TGTGCCAGCTCGGGCGGGATCACAGATACGCAGTATTTT. Its translation: CASSGGITDTQYF. The V call is TRBV2, the J call TRBJ2-3, with TRBD2 as a possible D gene (6 bases). The CDR3 is 13 residues long. Deletions cut 8 bases from V and 2 bases from J, with 11 bases between. Germline V gene lookup returns CDR1 SNHLY and CDR2 FYNNEI.

This CDR3 reads CASSLAAGHGFF. In nucleotides, the CDR3 is TGTGCCAGCAGTTTAGCGGCGGGGCATGGGTTTTTT. The chain combines TRBV28 with TRBJ2-2, with TRBD2 as a possible D gene (6 bases). CDR1 is MDHEN, CDR2 SYDVKM, per germline. This CDR3 is 12 amino acids long. V lost 2 bases, J lost 16 bases, and 14 bases lay in between.

The chain joins TRBV5-5 to TRBJ1-2; D possibly corresponds to TRBD1 (5 bases). Germline CDR1 is SGHKS and CDR2 is YYEKEE (reference sequence). CDR3 length equals 12 residues. Trimming left V 4 bases short and J 7 bases short, with 11 bases between. The CDR3, as DNA: TGTGCCAGCAGCACACAGGTCGGTGGCTACACCTTC. Translation: CASSTQVGGYTF. The variable domain in full, completed from reference TRBV5-5 and TRBJ1-2, reads DAGVTQSPTHLIKTRGQQVTLRCSPISGHKSVSWYQQVLGQGPQFIFQYYEKEERGRGNFPDRFSARQFPNYSSELNVNALLLGDSALYLCASSTQVGGYTFGSGTRLTVV.

The chain links TRBV27 to TRBJ1-6; no clear D gene. The CDR3 runs 15 residues. Trimming cost V 4 bases and J 8 bases, with 15 bases left between them. Germline V gene lookup returns CDR1 MNHEY and CDR2 SMNVEV (reference sequence). The CDR3 DNA sequence: TGTGCCAGCAGTTGGATTGGACGGGAAGATTCACCCCTCCACTTT. Its protein product is CASSWIGREDSPLHF.

The chain carries TRBV12-3 or TRBV12-4 and TRBJ1-6; D not certain. CDR3 length: 15 residues. Trimming took 6 bases from V and 3 from J, leaving 12 bases between them. The CDR3 DNA follows: TGTGCCAGCAGGGAATGGACCGACTATAATTCACCCCTCCACTTT. As protein: CASREWTDYNSPLHF.

The chain uses TRBV30 and TRBJ2-1, with TRBD2 identical over 8 bases. Germline lookup yields CDR1 GTSNPN and CDR2 SVGIG (reference sequence). The CDR3 is 15 residues long. After removal of 5 bases from V and 5 bases from J, the junction contained 11 bases not matched to a gene. The CDR3 here is CAWAPGAGAHNEQFF. The CDR3 DNA is TGTGCCTGGGCCCCGGGAGCGGGGGCCCACAATGAGCAGTTCTTC.

The V gene is TRBV20-1, the J gene TRBJ2-3, with 8 bases matching TRBD1. Germline CDR1 reads DFQATT; CDR2 reads SNEGSKA (reference sequence). The V gene end was trimmed by 2 bases and the J gene end by 2 bases; junction bases not matched to a gene: 9. This CDR3 is built from 16 residues. The CDR3 reads CSARIRQGWYTDTQYF. CDR3 nucleotide sequence: TGCAGTGCTAGAATCCGACAGGGGTGGTACACAGATACGCAGTATTTT.

The V and J genes are TRBV10-3 and TRBJ2-7, with 8 bases matching TRBD2. This CDR3 is 13 amino acids long. Trimming at V came to 6 bases and at J to 5 bases, leaving 6 bases not matched to a gene. Germline V gene sequence: CDR1 ENHRY, CDR2 SYGVKD. CDR3 DNA sequence: TGTGCCATCAGCGACGGGACTAGGGACGAGCAGTACTTC. It encodes CAISDGTRDEQYF.

This rearrangement joins TRBV7-2 to TRBJ2-1; perhaps TRBD2 as D (5 bases). Germline V lookup: CDR1 SGHTA, CDR2 FQGNSA. The CDR3 has 13 residues. The V end lost 5 bases, the J end lost 8 bases, and 13 bases lay between the germline ends. The CDR3, as DNA: TGTGCCAGCAGCCGACTATTTGGGGATGAGCAGTTCTTC. This translates into CASSRLFGDEQFF.

This chain connects TRBV7-2 to TRBJ1-2, with D tentatively TRBD1 (5 bases). The CDR3 is 14 amino acids. V was shortened by 6 bases and J by 5 bases, with 16 bases between the two germline ends. Germline assignment: CDR1 SGHTA and CDR2 FQGNSA. The CDR3 is CASSPEGRSYGYTF. The DNA for the CDR3 is TGTGCCAGCAGTCCAGAGGGACGCTCATATGGCTACACCTTC.

This clonotype was detected a few times. The junction departs from germline at one end; a sequencing error may be responsible. This sequence joins TRBV4-3 and TRBJ2-2; D unclear. This CDR3 region has 14 residues. The V gene's germline CDR1 is LGHNA and CDR2 YSLEER. CDR3 coding DNA: TGTGCCAGCAGCCAAGTGGAGAACACCGGGGAGCTGTTTTTT. It encodes CASSQVENTGELFF.

The chain uses TRBV28 and TRBJ2-3; D is uncertain. Germline V gives CDR1 MDHEN, CDR2 SYDVKM. This CDR3 region has 10 residues. V dropped 10 bases and J dropped 6 bases, with 8 bases sitting between them. The CDR3 DNA follows: TGTGCCACCTTGTGGGATACGCAGTATTTT. Its translation: CATLWDTQYF.

CDR3 amino acids: CSVDTGRGADNEQFF. The CDR3 DNA reads as TGCAGCGTTGATACGGGCAGGGGGGCTGACAATGAGCAGTTCTTC. V usage is TRBV29-1 and J usage is TRBJ2-1; tentative D call: TRBD1 (7 bases). V lost 3 bases to trimming and J lost 5 bases, with 17 bases between them. Per the germline V gene, CDR1 is SQVTM and CDR2 is ANQGSEA. This CDR3 has 15 residues.

In this sample, this clonotype turned up a few times. The V call is TRBV7-9, the J call TRBJ2-1; D not resolved. Per germline, CDR1 SEHNR and CDR2 FQNEAQ (reference sequence). The CDR3 consists of 16 residues. V shed 5 bases and J shed 0 bases, with 14 bases lying between them. This CDR3 is CASSPKHQSSYNEQFF. CDR3 sequence (DNA): TGTGCCAGCAGCCCCAAACACCAAAGCTCCTACAATGAGCAGTTCTTC. The variable domain in full, completed from reference TRBV7-9 and TRBJ2-1, reads DTGVSQNPRHKITKRGQNVTFRCDPISEHNRLYWYRQTLGQGPEFLTYFQNEAQLEKSRLLSDRFSAERPKGSFSTLEIQRTEQGDSAMYLCASSPKHQSSYNEQFFGPGTRLTVL.

The chain carries TRBV18 and TRBJ1-6, with a weak D call TRBD1 (5 bases). The germline V and J ends were trimmed by 1 base and 8 bases, with 15 bases remaining between them. This CDR3 is built from 16 residues. CDR1 is KGHSH, CDR2 LQKENI, per germline. The chain's CDR3 is CASSPLQGRGDSPLHF. The DNA of the CDR3 is TGTGCCAGCTCACCACTGCAGGGTAGAGGGGATTCACCCCTCCACTTT. Full variable domain (outside the CDR3, taken from reference TRBV18 and TRBJ1-6): NAGVMQNPRHLVRRRGQEARLRCSPMKGHSHVYWYRQLPEEGLKFMVYLQKENIIDESGMPKERFSAEFPKEGPSILRIQQVVRGDSAAYFCASSPLQGRGDSPLHFGNGTRLTVT.

There are many counts of this clonotype. J is TRBJ1-1 and V is TRBV2; the D is unclear. V was shortened by 6 bases and J by 0 bases, with 8 bases between the two germline ends. Germline lookup yields CDR1 SNHLY and CDR2 FYNNEI. This CDR3 has 13 residues. Written as DNA, the CDR3 is TGTGCCAGCAGGATGACTGTGAACACTGAAGCTTTCTTT. Translation: CASRMTVNTEAFF. The full variable domain, with the rest looked up from reference TRBV2 and TRBJ1-1, is EPEVTQTPSHQVTQMGQEVILRCVPISNHLYFYWYRQILGQKVEFLVSFYNNEISEKSEIFDDQFSVERPDGSNFTLKIRSTKLEDSAMYFCASRMTVNTEAFFGQGTRLTVV.

This chain connects TRBV9 to TRBJ1-1; D gene uncertain. Trimming removed 4 bases from V and 2 bases from J, with 15 bases in between. The CDR3 is made up of 15 amino acids. In germline, CDR1 is SGDLS, CDR2 YYNGEE. The CDR3 loop is CASSFLDNFNTEAFF. For the CDR3, the DNA is TGTGCCAGCAGCTTCTTAGATAACTTTAACACTGAAGCTTTCTTT. The full variable domain, completed using reference TRBV9 and TRBJ1-1, is DSGVTQTPKHLITATGQRVTLRCSPRSGDLSVYWYQQSLDQGLQFLIQYYNGEERAKGNILERFSAQQFPDLHSELNLSSLELGDSALYFCASSFLDNFNTEAFFGQGTRLTVV.